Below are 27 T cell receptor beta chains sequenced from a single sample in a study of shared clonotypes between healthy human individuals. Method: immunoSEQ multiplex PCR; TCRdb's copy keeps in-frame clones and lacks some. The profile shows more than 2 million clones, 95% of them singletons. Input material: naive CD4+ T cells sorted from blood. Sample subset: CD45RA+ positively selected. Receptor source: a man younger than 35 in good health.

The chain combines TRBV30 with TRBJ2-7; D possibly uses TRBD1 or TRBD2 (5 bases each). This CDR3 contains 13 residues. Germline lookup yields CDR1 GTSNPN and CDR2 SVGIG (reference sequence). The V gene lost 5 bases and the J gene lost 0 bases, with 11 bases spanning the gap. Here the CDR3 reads CAWRSGPSYEQYF. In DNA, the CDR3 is TGTGCCTGGCGGTCGGGGCCCTCCTACGAGCAGTACTTC.

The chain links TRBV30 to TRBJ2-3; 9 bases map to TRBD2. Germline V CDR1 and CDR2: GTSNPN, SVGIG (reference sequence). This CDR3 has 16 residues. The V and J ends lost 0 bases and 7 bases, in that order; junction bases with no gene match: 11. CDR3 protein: CAWSVQASGMIHTQYF. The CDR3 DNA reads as TGTGCCTGGAGTGTACAGGCTAGCGGGATGATACATACGCAGTATTTT.

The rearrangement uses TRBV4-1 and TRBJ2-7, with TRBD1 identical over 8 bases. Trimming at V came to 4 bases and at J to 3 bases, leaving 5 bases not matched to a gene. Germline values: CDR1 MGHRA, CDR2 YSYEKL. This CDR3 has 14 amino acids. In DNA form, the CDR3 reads TGCGCCAGCAGCCCCGCGGACAGGGACTACGAGCAGTACTTC. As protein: CASSPADRDYEQYF.

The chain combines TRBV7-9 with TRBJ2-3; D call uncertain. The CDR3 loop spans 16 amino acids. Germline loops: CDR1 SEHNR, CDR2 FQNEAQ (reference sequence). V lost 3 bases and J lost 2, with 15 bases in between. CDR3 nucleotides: TGTGCCAGCAGCTTCAGCAAGCGCAAAGACACAGATACGCAGTATTTT. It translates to CASSFSKRKDTDTQYF.

This CDR3 is CSATPTDTQYF. CDR3 DNA sequence: TGCAGTGCTACGCCCACAGATACGCAGTATTTT. The V gene is TRBV20-1, the J gene TRBJ2-3, with no clear D. The germline CDR1 and CDR2 sequences are DFQATT and SNEGSKA (reference sequence). Deletions cut 4 bases from V and 2 bases from J, with 4 bases between. The CDR3 contains 11 residues.

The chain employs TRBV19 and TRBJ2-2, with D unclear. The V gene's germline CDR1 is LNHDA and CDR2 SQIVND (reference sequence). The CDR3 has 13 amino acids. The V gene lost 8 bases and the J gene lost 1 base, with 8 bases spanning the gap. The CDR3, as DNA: TGTGCCAGTGGCGGATTGAACACCGGGGAGCTGTTTTTT. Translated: CASGGLNTGELFF.

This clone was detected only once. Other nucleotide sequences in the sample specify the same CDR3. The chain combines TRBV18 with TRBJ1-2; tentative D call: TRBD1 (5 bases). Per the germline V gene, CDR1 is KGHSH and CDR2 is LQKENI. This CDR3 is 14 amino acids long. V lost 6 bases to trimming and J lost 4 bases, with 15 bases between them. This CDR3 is CASSPEGQGYGYTF. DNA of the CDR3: TGTGCCAGCTCTCCCGAGGGGCAGGGCTATGGCTACACCTTC.

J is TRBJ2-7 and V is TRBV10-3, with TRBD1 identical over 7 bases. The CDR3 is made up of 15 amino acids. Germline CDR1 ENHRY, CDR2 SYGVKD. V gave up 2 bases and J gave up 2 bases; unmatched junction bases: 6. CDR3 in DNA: TGTGCCATCAGTGAGGGGGTGCAGGGGGCCTACGAGCAGTACTTC. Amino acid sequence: CAISEGVQGAYEQYF.

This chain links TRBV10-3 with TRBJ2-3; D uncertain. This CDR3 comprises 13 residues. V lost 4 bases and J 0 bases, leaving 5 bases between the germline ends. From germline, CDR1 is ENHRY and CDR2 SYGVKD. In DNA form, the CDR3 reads TGTGCCATCAGTGGCGAGAGCACAGATACGCAGTATTTT. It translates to CAISGESTDTQYF.

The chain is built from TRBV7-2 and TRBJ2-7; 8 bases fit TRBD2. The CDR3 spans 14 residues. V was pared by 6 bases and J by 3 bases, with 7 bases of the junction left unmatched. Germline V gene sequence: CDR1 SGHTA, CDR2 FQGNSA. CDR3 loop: CASRSEGLVYEQYF. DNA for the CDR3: TGTGCCAGCAGATCAGAGGGACTAGTCTACGAGCAGTACTTC.

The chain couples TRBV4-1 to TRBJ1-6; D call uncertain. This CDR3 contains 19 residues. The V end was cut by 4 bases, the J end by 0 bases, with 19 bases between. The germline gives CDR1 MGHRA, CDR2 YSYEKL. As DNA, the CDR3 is TGCGCCAGCAGCCCTTCCGAGAGGGTCCCGAGCTCCTATAATTCACCCCTCCACTTT. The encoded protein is CASSPSERVPSSYNSPLHF.

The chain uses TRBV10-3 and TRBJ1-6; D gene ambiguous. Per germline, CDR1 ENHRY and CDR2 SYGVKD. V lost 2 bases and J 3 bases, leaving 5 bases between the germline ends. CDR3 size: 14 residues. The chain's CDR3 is CAISETGYNSPLHF. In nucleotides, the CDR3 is TGTGCCATCAGTGAGACCGGCTATAATTCACCCCTCCACTTT.

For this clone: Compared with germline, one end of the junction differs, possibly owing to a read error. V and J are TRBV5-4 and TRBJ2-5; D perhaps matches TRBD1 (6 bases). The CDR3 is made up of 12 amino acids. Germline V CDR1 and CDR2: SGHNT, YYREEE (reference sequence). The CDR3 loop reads CASSTETGQLNF. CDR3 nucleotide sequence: TGTGCCAGCAGCACTGAAACGGGACAATTGAACTTC.

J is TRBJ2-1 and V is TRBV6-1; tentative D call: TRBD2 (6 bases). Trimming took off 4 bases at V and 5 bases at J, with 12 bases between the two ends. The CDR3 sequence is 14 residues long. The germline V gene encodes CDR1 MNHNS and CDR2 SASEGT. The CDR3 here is CASSGRTIHNEQFF. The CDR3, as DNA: TGTGCCAGCAGTGGGAGGACTATACACAATGAGCAGTTCTTC.

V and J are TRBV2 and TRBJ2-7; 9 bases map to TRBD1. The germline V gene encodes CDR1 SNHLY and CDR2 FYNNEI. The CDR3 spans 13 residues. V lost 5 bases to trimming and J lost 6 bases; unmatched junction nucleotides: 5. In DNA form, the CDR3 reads TGTGCCAGCAGTTCCGGGACAGGGAGCGAGCAGTACTTC. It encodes CASSSGTGSEQYF.

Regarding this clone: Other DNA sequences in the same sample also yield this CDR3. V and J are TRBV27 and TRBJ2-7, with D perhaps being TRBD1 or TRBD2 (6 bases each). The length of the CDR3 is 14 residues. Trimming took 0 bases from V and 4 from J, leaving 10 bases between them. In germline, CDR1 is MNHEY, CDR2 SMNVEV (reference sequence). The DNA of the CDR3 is TGTGCCAGCAGTTTATCGGGGGGCGGGTACGAGCAGTACTTC. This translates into CASSLSGGGYEQYF.

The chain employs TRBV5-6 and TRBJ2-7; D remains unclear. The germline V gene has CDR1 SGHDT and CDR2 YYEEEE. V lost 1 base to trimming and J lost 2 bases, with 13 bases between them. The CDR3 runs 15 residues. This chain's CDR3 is CASSLLGLHPYEQYF. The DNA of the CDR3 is TGTGCCAGCAGCTTGTTGGGCCTGCACCCCTACGAGCAGTACTTC.

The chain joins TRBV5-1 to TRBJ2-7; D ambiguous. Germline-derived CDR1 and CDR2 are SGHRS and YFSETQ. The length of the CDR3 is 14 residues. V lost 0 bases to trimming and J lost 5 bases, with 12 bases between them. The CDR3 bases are TGCGCCAGCAGCTTGGCATATGGATTCGACGAGCAGTACTTC. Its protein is CASSLAYGFDEQYF.

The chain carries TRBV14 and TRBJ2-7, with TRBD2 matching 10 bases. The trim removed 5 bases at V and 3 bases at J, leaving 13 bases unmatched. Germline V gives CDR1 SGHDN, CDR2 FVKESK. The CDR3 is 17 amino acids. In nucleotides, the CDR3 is TGTGCCAGCAGCGTCCCCATTGCTAGCGGGGGAGACTACGAGCAGTACTTC. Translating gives CASSVPIASGGDYEQYF.

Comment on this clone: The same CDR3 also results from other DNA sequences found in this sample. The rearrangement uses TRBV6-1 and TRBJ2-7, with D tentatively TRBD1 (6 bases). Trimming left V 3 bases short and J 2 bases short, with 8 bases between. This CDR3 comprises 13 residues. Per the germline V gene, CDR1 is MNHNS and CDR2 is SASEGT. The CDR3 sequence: CASSDRGPYEQYF. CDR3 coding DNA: TGTGCCAGCAGTGACAGGGGTCCCTACGAGCAGTACTTC.

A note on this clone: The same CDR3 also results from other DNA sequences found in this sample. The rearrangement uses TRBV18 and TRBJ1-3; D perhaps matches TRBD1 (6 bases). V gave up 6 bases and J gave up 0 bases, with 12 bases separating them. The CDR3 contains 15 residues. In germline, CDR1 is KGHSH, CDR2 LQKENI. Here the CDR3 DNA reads TGTGCCAGCTCTCTTCAGGGGAACTCTGGAAACACCATATATTTT. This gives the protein CASSLQGNSGNTIYF.

CDR3 residues: CASSQSSRAYEQYF. Written as DNA, the CDR3 is TGCGCCAGCAGTCAATCATCCAGGGCCTACGAGCAGTACTTC. V is TRBV23-1 and J is TRBJ2-7; tentative D call: TRBD1 (5 bases). TRBV23-1 is identified as an open reading frame with a role that is uncertain. Trimming shortened V by 0 bases and J by 2 bases, and 8 bases separated the two germline ends. CDR3 length equals 14 residues.

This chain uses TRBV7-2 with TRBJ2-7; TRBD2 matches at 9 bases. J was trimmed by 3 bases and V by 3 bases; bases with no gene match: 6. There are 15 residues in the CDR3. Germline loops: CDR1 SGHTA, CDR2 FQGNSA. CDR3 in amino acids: CASSFVASGIYEQYF. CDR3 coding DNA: TGTGCCAGCAGCTTCGTGGCTAGCGGGATCTACGAGCAGTACTTC.

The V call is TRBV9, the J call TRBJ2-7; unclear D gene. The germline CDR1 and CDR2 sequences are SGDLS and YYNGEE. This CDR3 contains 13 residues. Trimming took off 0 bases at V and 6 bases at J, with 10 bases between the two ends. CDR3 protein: CASSVGPVAEQYF. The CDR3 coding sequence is TGTGCCAGCAGCGTAGGGCCTGTGGCCGAGCAGTACTTC. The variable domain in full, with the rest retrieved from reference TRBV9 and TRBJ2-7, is DSGVTQTPKHLITATGQRVTLRCSPRSGDLSVYWYQQSLDQGLQFLIQYYNGEERAKGNILERFSAQQFPDLHSELNLSSLELGDSALYFCASSVGPVAEQYFGPGTRLTVT.

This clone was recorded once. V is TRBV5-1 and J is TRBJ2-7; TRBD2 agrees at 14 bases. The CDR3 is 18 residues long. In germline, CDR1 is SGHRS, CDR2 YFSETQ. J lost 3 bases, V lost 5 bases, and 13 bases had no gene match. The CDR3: CASRSMGLAGVKIYEQYF. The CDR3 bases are TGCGCCAGCAGGTCGATGGGACTAGCGGGAGTAAAAATCTACGAGCAGTACTTC.

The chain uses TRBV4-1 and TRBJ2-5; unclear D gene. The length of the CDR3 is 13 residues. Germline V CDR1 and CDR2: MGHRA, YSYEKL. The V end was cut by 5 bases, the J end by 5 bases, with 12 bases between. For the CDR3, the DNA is TGCGCCAGCAGCTTGGCTACAAAGGAGACCCAGTACTTC. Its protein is CASSLATKETQYF.

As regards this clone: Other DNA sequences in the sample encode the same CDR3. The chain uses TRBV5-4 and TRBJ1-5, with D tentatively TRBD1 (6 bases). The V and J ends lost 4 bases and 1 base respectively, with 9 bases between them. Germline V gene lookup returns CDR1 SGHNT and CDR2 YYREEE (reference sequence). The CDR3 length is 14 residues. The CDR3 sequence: CASSLQGSNQPQHF. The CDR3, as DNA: TGTGCCAGCAGCCTACAGGGAAGCAATCAGCCCCAGCATTTT.